This T cell receptor (beta chain) was sequenced for a study of CD8+CD57+ T cells in acquired aplastic anemia. Background on the study: The study obtained about 9.9 million reads on average for CD4+ cells from healthy donors.

The template for TCR beta VDJ and CDR3 sequence profiling was genomic DNA. Each CDR3 protein gets one entry after TCRdb re-called the reads with MiXCR. The data show about 210,000 distinct CDR3 sequences, 60% to 65% seen once. Germline CDR1 and CDR2: SEHNR and FQNEAQ (reference sequence). The CDR3 totals 14 residues. V lost 4 bases and J lost 2, with 12 bases in between. This clonotype occurred a few times. This chain links TRBV7-9 with TRBJ2-7; no clear D gene. This TCR was sampled from a human donor in good health. The sample was sorted CD4+, CD8+, or CD8+CD57+ T cells (not recorded which) from PBMCs. In nucleotides, the CDR3 is TGTGCCAGCAGCTACGAAACCGCCACCTACGAGCAGTACTTC. Encoded protein: CASSYETATYEQYF.